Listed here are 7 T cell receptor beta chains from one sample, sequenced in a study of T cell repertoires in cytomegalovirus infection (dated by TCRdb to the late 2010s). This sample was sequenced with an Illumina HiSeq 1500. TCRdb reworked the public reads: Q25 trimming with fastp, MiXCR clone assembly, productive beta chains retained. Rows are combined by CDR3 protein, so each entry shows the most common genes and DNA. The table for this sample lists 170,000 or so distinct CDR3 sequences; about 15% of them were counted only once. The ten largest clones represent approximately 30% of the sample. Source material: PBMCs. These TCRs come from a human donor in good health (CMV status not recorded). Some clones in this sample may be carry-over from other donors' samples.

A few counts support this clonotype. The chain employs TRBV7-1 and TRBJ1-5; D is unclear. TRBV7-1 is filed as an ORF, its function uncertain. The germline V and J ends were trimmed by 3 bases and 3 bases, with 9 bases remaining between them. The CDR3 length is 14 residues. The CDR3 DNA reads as TGTGCCAGCAGCTCGGGCGGGTACAATCAGCCCCAGCATTTT. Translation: CASSSGGYNQPQHF.

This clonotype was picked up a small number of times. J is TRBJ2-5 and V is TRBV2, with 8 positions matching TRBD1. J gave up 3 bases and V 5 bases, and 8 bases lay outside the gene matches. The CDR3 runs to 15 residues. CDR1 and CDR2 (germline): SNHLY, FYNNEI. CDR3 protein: CASSRTGWREETQYF. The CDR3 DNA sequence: TGTGCCAGCAGTCGGACAGGGTGGAGGGAAGAGACCCAGTACTTC.

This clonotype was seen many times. The CDR3 DNA reads TGTGCCAGCAGCATCTTGACAGGGATGGAGACCCAGTACTTC. It codes for CASSILTGMETQYF. V usage is TRBV7-2 and J usage is TRBJ2-5, with TRBD1 identical over 7 bases. Germline V lookup: CDR1 SGHTA, CDR2 FQGNSA. The CDR3 runs 14 residues. V was pared by 5 bases and J by 5 bases, with 8 bases of the junction left unmatched.

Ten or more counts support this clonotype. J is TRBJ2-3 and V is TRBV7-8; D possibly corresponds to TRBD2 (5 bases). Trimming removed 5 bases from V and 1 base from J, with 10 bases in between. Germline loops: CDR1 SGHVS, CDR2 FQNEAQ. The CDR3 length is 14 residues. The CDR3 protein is CASSRAAGTDTQYF. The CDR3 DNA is TGTGCCAGCAGCCGGGCAGCGGGCACAGATACGCAGTATTTT.

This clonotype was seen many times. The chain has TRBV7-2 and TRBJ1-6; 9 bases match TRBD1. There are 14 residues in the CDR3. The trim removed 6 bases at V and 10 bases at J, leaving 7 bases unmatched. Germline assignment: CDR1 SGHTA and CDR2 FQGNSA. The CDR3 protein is CASRTGTGRSPLHF. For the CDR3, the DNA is TGTGCCAGCAGGACGGGGACAGGGAGATCACCCCTCCACTTT.

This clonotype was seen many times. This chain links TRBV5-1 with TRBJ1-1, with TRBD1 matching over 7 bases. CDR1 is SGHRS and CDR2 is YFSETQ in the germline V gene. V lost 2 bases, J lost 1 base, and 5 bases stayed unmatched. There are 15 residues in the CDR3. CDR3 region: CASSFKGAGNTEAFF. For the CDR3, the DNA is TGCGCCAGCAGCTTTAAGGGGGCCGGGAACACTGAAGCTTTCTTT.

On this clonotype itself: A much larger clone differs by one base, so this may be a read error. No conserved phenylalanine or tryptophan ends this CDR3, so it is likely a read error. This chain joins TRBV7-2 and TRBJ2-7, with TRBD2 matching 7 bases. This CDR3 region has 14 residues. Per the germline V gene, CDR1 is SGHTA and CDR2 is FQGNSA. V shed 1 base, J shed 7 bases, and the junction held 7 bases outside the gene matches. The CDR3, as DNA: TGTGCCAGCAGCTTAGGGCGGGGGATGGGGGAGCAGTACTAC. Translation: CASSLGRGMGEQYY.